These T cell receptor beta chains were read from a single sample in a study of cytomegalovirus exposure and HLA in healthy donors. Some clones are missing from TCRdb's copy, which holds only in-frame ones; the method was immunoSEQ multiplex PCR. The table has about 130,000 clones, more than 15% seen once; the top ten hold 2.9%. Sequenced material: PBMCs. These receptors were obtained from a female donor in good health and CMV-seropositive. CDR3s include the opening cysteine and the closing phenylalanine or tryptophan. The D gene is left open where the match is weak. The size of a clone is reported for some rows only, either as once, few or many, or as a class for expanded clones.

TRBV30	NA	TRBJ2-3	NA	TGTGCCTGGAGTTGGGGCGAATCCACAGATACGCAGTATTTT	CAWSWGESTDTQYF
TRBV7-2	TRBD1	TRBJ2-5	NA	TGTGCCAGCAGCCCATACAGGGGCCGAGAGACCCAGTACTTC	CASSPYRGRETQYF
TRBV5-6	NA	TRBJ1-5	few	TGTGCCAGCAGCTCATCGCACGGGCAGCCCCAGCATTTT	CASSSSHGQPQHF
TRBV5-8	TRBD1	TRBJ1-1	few	TGTGCCAACGACAGGGGTTGGGACACTGAAGCTTTCTTT	CANDRGWDTEAFF
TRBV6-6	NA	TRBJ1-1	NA	TGTGCCAGCAGACCTGCCCCAGGGGCCACTGAAGCTTTCTTT	CASRPAPGATEAFF
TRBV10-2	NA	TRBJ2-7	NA	TGCGCCAGCGTTCCCCGGGGGATGGACGAGCAGTACTTC	CASVPRGMDEQYF
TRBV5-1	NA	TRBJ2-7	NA	TGCGCCAGCAGCTTAGGGGGAGGGTTAAGCTACGAGCAGTACTTC	CASSLGGGLSYEQYF
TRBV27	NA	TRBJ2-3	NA	TGTGCCAGCAGTTCCATCGGAGCGGGCGGAATTAGCACAGATACGCAGTATTTT	CASSSIGAGGISTDTQYF
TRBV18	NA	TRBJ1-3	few	TGTGCCAGCTCACGCACAGCGGATAGCTCTGGAAACACCATATATTTT	CASSRTADSSGNTIYF
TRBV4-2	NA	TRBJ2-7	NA	TGTGCCAGCACCGAAGGGGTGATGTCCAACGAGCAGTACTTC	CASTEGVMSNEQYF
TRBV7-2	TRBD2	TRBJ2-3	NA	TGTGCCAGCAGCCCACGAGGACTAGGCGGAATAAATACGCAGTATTTT	CASSPRGLGGINTQYF
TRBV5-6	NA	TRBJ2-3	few	TGTGCCAGCAGCTTTGGCATCTCCACAGATACGCAGTATTTT	CASSFGISTDTQYF
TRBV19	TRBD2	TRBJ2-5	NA	TGTGCCAGTAGTCTTCCCGGGGGGACTCAAGAGACCCAGTACTTC	CASSLPGGTQETQYF
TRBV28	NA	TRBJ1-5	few	TGTGCCAGCAGTTTACTGCGGGGGGATCAGCCCCAGCATTTT	CASSLLRGDQPQHF
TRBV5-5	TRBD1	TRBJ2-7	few	TGTGCCAGCAGCCCCAGGGGGATCTCCTACGAGCAGTACTTC	CASSPRGISYEQYF
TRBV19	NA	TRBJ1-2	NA	TGTGCCAGTAGTATTAGAGGGTTCGACTACTATGGCTACACCTTC	CASSIRGFDYYGYTF
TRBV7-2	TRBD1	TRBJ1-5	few	TGTGCCAGCAGCCGACAGGGACCCAATCAGCCCCAGCATTTT	CASSRQGPNQPQHF
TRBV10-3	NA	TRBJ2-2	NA	TGTGCCATCAGCGGGCAGGCGGGGTCGAACACCGGGGAGCTGTTTTTT	CAISGQAGSNTGELFF
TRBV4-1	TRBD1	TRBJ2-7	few	TGCGCCAGCAGCCAATGGGGACAGGGATCCTACGAGCAGTACTTC	CASSQWGQGSYEQYF
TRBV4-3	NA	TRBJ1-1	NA	TGCGCCAGCAGCCTAGACAGGTACACTGAAGCTTTCTTT	CASSLDRYTEAFF
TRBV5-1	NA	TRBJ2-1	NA	TGCGCCAGCAGCGCCCATGGCGGTGAGCAGTTCTTC	CASSAHGGEQFF
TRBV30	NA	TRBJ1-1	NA	TGTGCCTGGAGGAGGGGAGGACTCACTGAAGCTTTCTTT	CAWRRGGLTEAFF
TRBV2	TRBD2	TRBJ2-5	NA	TGTGCCAGCGTACTCGAGAGCGCTAGCGGAGAGACCCAGTACTTC	CASVLESASGETQYF
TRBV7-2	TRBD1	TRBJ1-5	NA	TGTGCCAGCAGCCTTCATTCGGGACAGGAGAATCAGCCCCAGCATTTT	CASSLHSGQENQPQHF
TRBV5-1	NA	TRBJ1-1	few	TGCGCCAGCAGCTTGGATAGTCGCAGGGAATCTTTCTTT	CASSLDSRRESFF
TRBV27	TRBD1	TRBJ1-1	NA	TGTGCCAGCAGTGTATTATGGGGCCTGGACAGGGGGGTCCCTGAAGCTTTCTTT	CASSVLWGLDRGVPEAFF
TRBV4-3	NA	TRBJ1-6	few	TGCGCCAGCAGCCGCGGGACCGGGAGGAATTCACCCCTCCACTTT	CASSRGTGRNSPLHF
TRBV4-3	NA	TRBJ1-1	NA	TGCGCCAGCAGCCTTATGTCGGTAGGAGCCACTGAAGCTTTCTTT	CASSLMSVGATEAFF
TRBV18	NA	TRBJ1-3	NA	TGTGCCAGCTCACCACAACAGGGACAATCTGGAAACACCATATATTTT	CASSPQQGQSGNTIYF
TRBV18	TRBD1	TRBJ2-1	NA	TGTGCCAGCTCACCACCGGCCGGGACAGGGGAGATGGATGAGCAGTTCTTC	CASSPPAGTGEMDEQFF
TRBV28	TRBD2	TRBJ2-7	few	TGTGCCAGCAGTCCTTGGCTAGCGGGAGGGCCCTACGAGCAGTACTTC	CASSPWLAGGPYEQYF
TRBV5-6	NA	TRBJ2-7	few	TGTGCCAGCAGCTTGACAGGGACCTACGAGCAGTACTTC	CASSLTGTYEQYF
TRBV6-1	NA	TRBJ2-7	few	TGTGCCAGCCGTACGCCCCACAGGGTCTACGAGCAGTACTTC	CASRTPHRVYEQYF
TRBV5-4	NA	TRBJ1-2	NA	TGTGCCAGCAGCTTGGGATTTCAGGGAAACATCTATGGCTACACCTTC	CASSLGFQGNIYGYTF
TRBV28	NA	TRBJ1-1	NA	TGTGCCAGCAGTTTAGGGGGGGGCCACACTGAAGCTTTCTTT	CASSLGGGHTEAFF
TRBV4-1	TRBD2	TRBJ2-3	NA	TGCGCCAGCAGCCAATTTTCCAACTTAGCGGGACTGCCTTCCACAGATACGCAGTATTTT	CASSQFSNLAGLPSTDTQYF
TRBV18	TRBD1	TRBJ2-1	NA	TGTGCCAGCTCACCACCACAGGGGGATGAGCAGTTCTTC	CASSPPQGDEQFF
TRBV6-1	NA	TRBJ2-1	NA	TGTGCCAGCAGTGGTCTTACCCGGGAATGGTCCTACAATGAGCAGTTCTTC	CASSGLTREWSYNEQFF
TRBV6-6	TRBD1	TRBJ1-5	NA	TGTGCCAGCAGTTACTCGGACAGGGACCGCGTTCAGCCCCAGCATTTT	CASSYSDRDRVQPQHF